This paragraph covers one TCR beta chain sequence. Original methodology: Amplification from reference gene primers served as the basis for estimated nucleated cell counts. The assay was immunoSEQ multiplex PCR, and TCRdb's table has in-frame clones only and misses some. From that table come the V and J calls and clone size; the DNA was used to work out D and trimming. The sample holds around 72,000 clones, nearly 85% seen once. This sample was taken from a study of blood T cell repertoires in COVID-19. On the study more broadly: The samples span acute and convalescent COVID-19 from the United States, Italy and Spain. PBMCs, B-cell-depleted T cells, or T cells were the source of the cDNA or gDNA that made up the material.

The germline V gene has CDR1 MGHRA and CDR2 YSYEKL. V gave up 4 bases and J gave up 6 bases, with 15 bases separating them. The CDR3 is made up of 14 amino acids. Sequenced input: peripheral blood. The J gene is TRBJ1-1, the V gene TRBV4-1; no firm D call. The origin of this receptor is a woman between 55 and 75 years old with acute or convalescent COVID-19. The CDR3 loop reads CASSPAFGVSEAFF. CDR3 sequence (DNA): TGCGCCAGCAGCCCGGCATTCGGAGTATCTGAAGCTTTCTTT.